This record concerns one TCR beta chain sequence. A second roughly 7 to 11 cycle PCR used barcoded and J-beta primers. TCRdb re-called the 5' RACE reads through MiXCR, storing one row per CDR3 protein. The sample includes about 2 million distinct CDR3 sequences, roughly 50% of them seen just once. This sample is part of a study of blood T cells in healthy people across ages. Across the whole study: Capture by template switching was about one barcoded beta molecule per two T cells.

Sequenced sample: blood. This TCR derives from a woman between 40 and 55 years old in good health.

This chain's CDR3 is CASSQEQGHSPLHF. The CDR3 DNA follows: TGCGCCAGCAGCCAAGAACAGGGCCATTCACCCCTCCACTTT. This chain joins TRBV4-1 and TRBJ1-6; TRBD1 might be the D (6 bases). The V gene's germline CDR1 is MGHRA and CDR2 YSYEKL. CDR3 length: 14 amino acids. Trimming removed 0 bases at V and 8 bases at J, with 8 bases between.